The 12 T cell receptor beta chains listed next were all sequenced from one sample in a study of T cell responses to AZD1222 COVID-19 vaccine (dated by TCRdb to about 2021). Sample time point, as interpreted from the label and publication: about 28 days (+/-7) after the second vaccine dose. Libraries were prepared through the immunoSEQ multiplex PCR assay. Imported from immuneACCESS, the table was reduced by TCRdb to in-frame sequences with V and J called. These copies leave out some clones; in studies compared against another copy, an unresolved V gene accounts for under half, and the cause of the remainder is not known. The sample records some 110,000 clones, 90% of which are singletons. The ten largest make up around 7.6% of the sample. Sample: peripheral blood, taken 28 days after the second AZD1222 dose. These receptors were collected from an adult who received the AZD1222 COVID-19 vaccine.

The V and J genes are TRBV18 and TRBJ1-1; D unclear. This CDR3 has 13 amino acids. CDR1 KGHSH and CDR2 LQKENI come from the germline V gene. V was pared by 6 bases and J by 4 bases, with 12 bases between. The CDR3 here is CASSQDRATEAFF. Written as DNA, the CDR3 is TGTGCCAGCTCTCAGGATCGTGCCACTGAAGCTTTCTTT.

A single count supports this clone. The CDR3 nucleotides read TGTGCCAGCAGGATTACAGGGGGCCGACAAGAGACCCAGTACTTC. Amino acid sequence: CASRITGGRQETQYF. This chain links TRBV7-2 with TRBJ2-5, with 9 bases identical to TRBD1. This CDR3 region has 15 residues. Trimming removed 6 bases from V and 2 bases from J; junction bases left unmatched: 7. In germline, CDR1 is SGHTA, CDR2 FQGNSA.

V and J are TRBV7-3 and TRBJ2-5; no definite D call. The CDR3 contains 13 residues. Germline assignment: CDR1 SGHTA and CDR2 FQGTGA. Deletions cut 2 bases from V and 7 bases from J, with 11 bases between. The DNA for the CDR3 is TGTGCCAGCAGCTTAGAGAAAGACGGGACCCAGTACTTC. Protein sequence: CASSLEKDGTQYF.

This rearrangement joins TRBV7-3 to TRBJ2-3, with 11 bases lining up with TRBD2. Germline V CDR1 and CDR2: SGHTA, FQGTGA. V lost 2 bases and J lost 0; bases outside the gene matches: 7. CDR3 length: 18 amino acids. The CDR3 here is CASSLFSGTSGSTDTQYF. As DNA, the CDR3 is TGTGCCAGCAGCTTATTTTCCGGGACTAGCGGCAGCACAGATACGCAGTATTTT.

The chain recombines TRBV6-5 with TRBJ2-1, with TRBD2 matching over 14 bases. This CDR3 contains 13 residues. Germline loops: CDR1 MNHEY, CDR2 SVGAGI. V shed 6 bases and J 11 bases; nucleotides not matched to a gene: 3. CDR3 in amino acids: CASRGLAGEQQFF. The CDR3 region has the DNA TGTGCCAGCAGGGGACTAGCGGGGGAGCAGCAGTTCTTC.

The gene calls are TRBV6-5 and TRBJ1-1, with D unresolved. CDR3 size: 15 residues. CDR1 MNHEY and CDR2 SVGAGI come from the germline V gene. Deletions cut 2 bases from V and 5 bases from J, with 15 bases between. The CDR3 protein is CASSYERPIETEAFF. CDR3 in DNA: TGTGCCAGCAGTTACGAGCGTCCTATTGAGACTGAAGCTTTCTTT.

This sequence joins TRBV5-1 and TRBJ1-6; no firm D call. Germline V lookup: CDR1 SGHRS, CDR2 YFSETQ. The V end was cut by 2 bases, the J end by 10 bases, with 19 bases between. The CDR3 length is 16 residues. The CDR3 bases are TGCGCCAGCAGCTTATCTAACAGTGCCCGAGCGTCACCCCTCCACTTT. Amino acids: CASSLSNSARASPLHF. Complete variable domain (other parts from reference TRBV5-1 and TRBJ1-6): KAGVTQTPRYLIKTRGQQVTLSCSPISGHRSVSWYQQTPGQGLQFLFEYFSETQRNKGNFPGRFSGRQFSNSRSEMNVSTLELGDSALYLCASSLSNSARASPLHFGNGTRLTVT.

The chain carries TRBV7-9 and TRBJ1-3; 7 nucleotides line up with TRBD1. The length of the CDR3 is 15 residues. CDR1 and CDR2 from the germline V gene are SEHNR and FQNEAQ (reference sequence). J gave up 4 bases and V 2 bases, and 5 bases lay outside the gene matches. The CDR3 here is CASSLHTGVGNTIYF. For the CDR3, the DNA is TGTGCCAGCAGCTTACATACAGGGGTGGGAAACACCATATATTTT. Full variable domain (outside the CDR3, taken from reference TRBV7-9 and TRBJ1-3): DTGVSQNPRHKITKRGQNVTFRCDPISEHNRLYWYRQTLGQGPEFLTYFQNEAQLEKSRLLSDRFSAERPKGSFSTLEIQRTEQGDSAMYLCASSLHTGVGNTIYFGEGSWLTVV.

CDR3 residues: CASSASPGAGGPQHF. CDR3 DNA sequence: TGTGCCAGCAGCGCCTCCCCAGGGGCCGGGGGTCCCCAGCATTTT. The chain is built from TRBV5-5 and TRBJ1-5; D is possibly TRBD1 (6 bases). This CDR3 is built from 15 residues. Germline-derived CDR1 and CDR2 are SGHKS and YYEKEE (reference sequence). With 4 bases removed from V and 10 bases from J, the gap between germline ends came to 21 bases.

The chain combines TRBV6-5 with TRBJ2-1, with 8 bases identical to TRBD1. The CDR3 runs 12 residues. Germline loops: CDR1 MNHEY, CDR2 SVGAGI. The CDR3, as DNA: TGTACCACAGGGGGTCACTACAATGAGCAGTTCTTC. Translated, it gives CTTGGHYNEQFF.

This chain joins TRBV15 and TRBJ1-4; no firm D call. Germline values: CDR1 LNHNV, CDR2 YYDKDF (reference sequence). This CDR3 spans 16 amino acids. Trimming left V 0 bases short and J 7 bases short, with 15 bases between. The CDR3 DNA follows: TGTGCCACCAGCAGAGATCGCCCATCGGCGGGTGAAAAACTGTTTTTT. Translated: CATSRDRPSAGEKLFF.

This clone showed up just once. The J gene is TRBJ1-4, the V gene TRBV25-1, with TRBD1 matching over 7 bases. V lost 7 bases and J lost 8; bases outside the gene matches: 16. The CDR3 runs to 16 residues. Germline V CDR1 and CDR2: MGHDK, SYGVNS. The CDR3 protein is CASTLNTAGGGEKLFF. DNA for the CDR3: TGTGCCAGCACCCTGAATACGGCAGGGGGAGGCGAAAAACTGTTTTTT.